This is a list of T cell receptor beta chains from one sample in a study of blood T cells in healthy people across ages. TCRdb reprocessed the 5' RACE reads via MiXCR and lists one record per CDR3 protein. The sample includes over a million distinct CDR3 sequences, roughly 40% of them seen just once. The sequenced sample was blood. These receptors all come from a woman aged 18 to 35 in good health. CDR3s leave out the opening cysteine and the closing phenylalanine or tryptophan. Fields, in order: D gene, J gene, V gene, CDR3 length, CDR3 protein. A D gene is named only where the DNA matches it firmly.

D: TRBD2
J: TRBJ2-5
V: TRBV10-3
length: 16
CDR3: AISERIAGPGLQETQY

D: .
J: TRBJ2-2
V: TRBV6-6
length: 12
CDR3: ASLYQGGSGELF

D: TRBD2
J: TRBJ2-3
V: TRBV27
length: 14
CDR3: ASSLVSRGGTDTQY

D: TRBD2
J: TRBJ2-7
V: TRBV7-9
length: 12
CDR3: ASSSSGLYYEQY

D: .
J: TRBJ2-3
V: TRBV27
length: 14
CDR3: ASSLSGGRGLDTQY

D: TRBD2
J: TRBJ2-1
V: TRBV2
length: 20
CDR3: AIQGGQGGLAGGGASYNEQF

D: TRBD2
J: TRBJ2-1
V: TRBV18
length: 13
CDR3: ASSHRRERESEQF

D: TRBD2
J: TRBJ2-3
V: TRBV5-1
length: 16
CDR3: ASSPSSGGPPSTDTQY

D: .
J: TRBJ1-1
V: TRBV20-1
length: 10
CDR3: RSHAGYSEAF

D: .
J: TRBJ2-2
V: TRBV6-1
length: 14
CDR3: ASSVRANTNTGELF

D: .
J: TRBJ2-1
V: TRBV20-1
length: 12
CDR3: SAQGIVGYNEQF

D: TRBD1
J: TRBJ2-2
V: TRBV29-1
length: 12
CDR3: SVDRGRNTGELF

D: TRBD1
J: TRBJ1-6
V: TRBV28
length: 11
CDR3: ATRQGNNSPLH

D: .
J: TRBJ2-3
V: TRBV6-5
length: 10
CDR3: AREVTTDTQY

D: .
J: TRBJ1-5
V: TRBV4-2
length: 14
CDR3: ASSQEGAEVYQPQH

D: TRBD2
J: TRBJ2-3
V: TRBV19
length: 12
CDR3: ASIRSGRPDTQY

D: .
J: TRBJ2-3
V: TRBV2
length: 11
CDR3: ASGNQATDTQY

D: .
J: TRBJ2-7
V: TRBV20-1
length: 13
CDR3: SARPPRGPTYEQY

D: TRBD1
J: TRBJ1-2
V: TRBV28
length: 11
CDR3: ASDDRALYGYT

D: .
J: TRBJ1-2
V: TRBV5-1
length: 12
CDR3: ASRGSTFSGGYT

D: .
J: TRBJ1-4
V: TRBV21-1
length: 13
CDR3: ASSKGRVRFMKLF

D: .
J: TRBJ1-1
V: TRBV30
length: 9
CDR3: AWSPAGEAF

D: TRBD2
J: TRBJ2-1
V: TRBV20-1
length: 13
CDR3: SAREILAPYNEQF

D: TRBD2
J: TRBJ2-7
V: TRBV4-1
length: 14
CDR3: ASSQAPLAGTYEQY

D: .
J: TRBJ1-6
V: TRBV28
length: 10
CDR3: ASSLQYSPLH

D: .
J: TRBJ1-3
V: TRBV3-1
length: 14
CDR3: ASSQGGSFSGNTIY

D: .
J: TRBJ1-1
V: TRBV3-1
length: 14
CDR3: ASSRRGTGPGTEAF

D: .
J: TRBJ1-1
V: TRBV12-3/TRBV12-4
length: 11
CDR3: ASSLTQDTEAF

D: .
J: TRBJ2-5
V: TRBV7-8
length: 14
CDR3: ASSTWGRVGQETQY

D: .
J: TRBJ1-2
V: TRBV6-1
length: 11
CDR3: ASSEPFLGGYT

D: .
J: TRBJ1-1
V: TRBV5-1
length: 13
CDR3: ASSLPKQPNTEAF

D: TRBD2
J: TRBJ2-7
V: TRBV20-1
length: 14
CDR3: SATGLAGARYNEQY

D: TRBD2
J: .
V: TRBV30
length: 13
CDR3: AWRSSGRAYNEQY

D: .
J: TRBJ2-2
V: TRBV3-1
length: 14
CDR3: ASSQDRQKNTGELF

D: .
J: TRBJ2-2
V: TRBV14
length: 14
CDR3: ASSQDLVGDTGELF

D: TRBD1
J: TRBJ1-2
V: TRBV28
length: 13
CDR3: ASSTYRGGLSGYT

D: .
J: TRBJ2-3
V: TRBV5-4
length: 12
CDR3: ASSLFQGTDTQY

D: .
J: .
V: TRBV11-2
length: 15
CDR3: ASSSSPVTVAKNIQY

D: TRBD1
J: TRBJ2-2
V: TRBV27
length: 12
CDR3: ASNGQGWTGELF

D: .
J: TRBJ1-2
V: TRBV4-1
length: 11
CDR3: ASSQTGYYGYT

D: .
J: TRBJ1-6
V: TRBV20-1
length: 12
CDR3: SARIGQYNSPLH

D: TRBD2
J: .
V: TRBV6-1
length: 12
CDR3: ASSVLAEGYEQY

D: TRBD1
J: TRBJ2-3
V: TRBV5-1
length: 16
CDR3: ASSLGSKGARSTDTQY

D: .
J: TRBJ2-3
V: TRBV20-1
length: 14
CDR3: SARPYLGVSTDTQY

D: TRBD2
J: TRBJ2-1
V: TRBV27
length: 13
CDR3: ASSLLGLDYNEQF

D: .
J: TRBJ2-1
V: TRBV12-3/TRBV12-4
length: 11
CDR3: AILGGALNEQF

D: .
J: TRBJ1-3
V: TRBV6-5
length: 13
CDR3: ATFLFQGHGNTIY

D: .
J: TRBJ2-1
V: TRBV7-9
length: 13
CDR3: ASNKQTSSYNEQF

D: .
J: TRBJ2-7
V: TRBV3-1
length: 11
CDR3: ASSQNRGHEQY

D: .
J: TRBJ2-7
V: TRBV4-1
length: 13
CDR3: ASSRGQPSSYEQY

D: .
J: TRBJ2-3
V: TRBV12-3/TRBV12-4
length: 11
CDR3: ASSLVTGDTQY

D: TRBD2
J: TRBJ2-3
V: TRBV7-2
length: 13
CDR3: ASSLASGGPYTQY